This T cell receptor beta chain stems from a study of blood T cells in healthy people across ages. Worth noting for this clonotype: This clone may be a read error of a much larger clone one base away.

A sample-barcoded 5' primer and a J-beta primer mix were used in a second PCR of roughly 6 to 11 cycles. TCRdb re-called the 5' RACE reads with MiXCR, one entry per CDR3 protein. The sample lists more than 800,000 distinct CDR3 sequences, less than 35% occurring once. The germline gives CDR1 KGHDR, CDR2 SFDVKD. The CDR3 spans 16 residues. Those donating, healthy Caucasian individuals from Russia, were aged 6 to 90. The source of this sequence is a woman of 80 years or more in good health. The sequenced material came from blood. The chain joins TRBV24-1 to TRBJ2-1; TRBD1 aligns across 9 bases. CDR3 protein: CASSDLIRTGEGEQFF. The CDR3 nucleotides read TGTGCCTCCAGTGATTTAATACGGACAGGGGAGGGTGAGCAGTTCTTC.